A single sample gave rise to the 14 T cell receptor beta chains below, sequenced in a study of tumor-infiltrating lymphocytes in primary liver carcinoma. TCR beta cDNA was made from 500 ng total RNA with a constant-region primer. TCR beta libraries came from three nested multiplex PCR rounds using slightly modified ARM-PCR. It was with TRBV1-TRBV30 forward primers and a C-beta reverse primer that the first two PCR rounds were run, at approximately 10 cycles each. Using its own MiXCR run on the multiplex PCR reads, TCRdb lists one record per CDR3 protein. The table lists about 190,000 distinct CDR3 sequences, around four fifths of them singletons, with roughly 20% in the top ten. Between about 18 and 33 mg of unsorted bulk tissue served as the source from which RNA and DNA were co-extracted. Sequencing was done on a sample of tumor tissue from primary liver carcinoma. The receptors come from a man aged 35 to 55 with primary liver carcinoma and hepatitis B virus infection.

Notes on this clonotype: One end of the junction is discordant with germline, which a read error may explain. The V and J genes are TRBV11-2 and TRBJ2-2; D may be TRBD1 (6 bases). This CDR3 spans 16 amino acids. CDR1 SGHAT and CDR2 FQNNGV come from the germline V gene. CDR3 sequence: CASSPRTATNIGELFF. In nucleotides, the CDR3 is TGCGCCAGCAGCCCCCGGACAGCTACGAACATCGGAGAGCTGTTTTTT.

With regard to this clonotype: A much larger clonotype is one base distant, so this may be a read error. The genes are TRBV5-5 and TRBJ2-7; D is uncertain. Germline values: CDR1 SGHKS, CDR2 YYEKEE (reference sequence). The CDR3 spans 11 residues. CDR3 residues: CVSSLVYEQYF. CDR3 DNA sequence: TGTGTCAGCAGCTTGGTCTACGAGCAGTACTTC.

Of note for this clonotype: An end of the junction does not agree with germline; a read error may underlie this. The chain combines TRBV6-1 with TRBJ2-1, with D unclear. CDR3 length equals 14 residues. The germline CDR1 and CDR2 sequences are MNHNS and SASEGT. In DNA, the CDR3 is TGTGCCAGCAGTATCAAATTGACGTACAATGAGCCGTTCTTC. Its translation: CASSIKLTYNEPFF.

This sequence joins TRBV10-1 and TRBJ2-2; 11 bases map to TRBD1. Trimming removed 3 bases from V and 10 bases from J; junction bases left unmatched: 19. The CDR3 runs to 19 residues. The germline V gene encodes CDR1 WNHNN and CDR2 SYGVQD (reference sequence). In DNA form, the CDR3 reads TGCGCCAGCAGTGAACTATCGGGGACAGGGGGAAGTAACGCCGCGGAGCTGTTTTTT. This encodes CASSELSGTGGSNAAELFF.

This rearrangement joins TRBV6-1 to TRBJ1-5; D is uncertain. CDR3 length: 13 amino acids. With 3 bases removed from V and 5 bases from J, the gap between germline ends came to 8 bases. CDR1 is MNHNS, CDR2 SASEGT, per germline. The CDR3 here is CASSEPLHQPQHF. The DNA for the CDR3 is TGTGCCAGCAGTGAGCCCCTTCATCAGCCCCAGCATTTT.

This clonotype turned up a few times. The rearrangement uses TRBV5-5 and TRBJ2-1; 11 bases match TRBD2. This CDR3 contains 16 residues. Germline V lookup: CDR1 SGHKS, CDR2 YYEKEE (reference sequence). V trimming: 3 bases; J trimming: 7 bases; junction bases outside the gene matches: 9. The DNA for the CDR3 is TGTGCCAGCAGCTCCATAGGGACTAGCGGTGGGAATGAGCAGTTCTTC. Its translation is CASSSIGTSGGNEQFF.

Notes on this clonotype: The missing conserved phenylalanine or tryptophan at the end of this CDR3 makes a read error likely. CDR3: CASSFRDAGNTIYY. In nucleotides, the CDR3 is TGTGCCAGCAGCTTCAGGGACGCTGGAAACACCATATATTAT. The V gene is TRBV5-6, the J gene TRBJ1-3; possible D gene TRBD1, 5 bases. Germline assignment: CDR1 SGHDT and CDR2 YYEEEE. This CDR3 comprises 14 residues. Trimming took 2 bases from V and 2 from J, leaving 8 bases between them.

To note about this clonotype: At one boundary the junction diverges from the germline segment, which might be a read error. This chain links TRBV11-1 with TRBJ2-3; no clear D gene. Germline lookup yields CDR1 SGHAT and CDR2 FQDESV (reference sequence). The CDR3 length is 14 residues. CDR3 sequence: CTSSLNRQGYTQYF. The CDR3 nucleotides read TGTACCAGTAGCTTAAACCGACAAGGGTATACGCAGTATTTT. Drawing the rest from reference TRBV11-1 and TRBJ2-3, the complete variable domain is EAEVAQSPRYKITEKSQAVAFWCDPISGHATLYWYRQILGQGPELLVQFQDESVVDDSQLPKDRFSAERLKGVDSTLKIQPAELGDSAMYLCTSSLNRQGYTQYFGPGTRLTVL.

Regarding this clonotype: The junction departs from germline at one end; a sequencing error may be responsible. The chain has TRBV6-1 and TRBJ2-5; D is possibly TRBD2 (7 bases). Germline V lookup: CDR1 MNHNS, CDR2 SASEGT. This CDR3 is 13 amino acids long. The CDR3 loop is CASRDGGRGTQYF. The CDR3 nucleotides read TGCGCCAGCAGAGACGGGGGGCGAGGGACCCAGTACTTC.

A word on this clonotype: This could be a read error, since a much larger clone is one nucleotide away. The V and J genes are TRBV28 and TRBJ2-2; D is unresolved. Germline CDR1 and CDR2: MDHEN and SYDVKM. The CDR3 is made up of 11 amino acids. The CDR3: CTSSLTGELFF. The CDR3 DNA sequence: TGTACCAGCAGTTTAACCGGGGAGCTGTTTTTT.

This clonotype has only one observation. Compared with germline, one end of the junction differs, possibly owing to a read error. The rearrangement links TRBV12-3 or TRBV12-4 to TRBJ2-5; D perhaps matches TRBD2 (5 bases). The CDR3 sequence is 13 residues long. For the CDR3, the DNA is TGTGCTAGCAGTTTAAATGGATGGGAGAACAAGTACTTC. Protein sequence: CASSLNGWENKYF.

Remarks on this clonotype: The junction does not match germline at one end; this may be a read error. The chain combines TRBV12-3 or TRBV12-4 with TRBJ2-7, with D possibly being TRBD1 or TRBD2 (6 bases each). The CDR3 sequence is 13 residues long. CDR3 protein: CASKGGIKYEQYF. The CDR3 coding sequence is TGTGCCAGCAAAGGGGGGATTAAGTACGAGCAATACTTC.

V gene TRBV6-6 combines with J gene TRBJ2-7; no clear D. This CDR3 comprises 14 residues. Trimming left V 4 bases short and J 3 bases short, with 13 bases between. Germline assignment: CDR1 MNHNY and CDR2 SVGAGI (reference sequence). The CDR3 bases are TGTGCCAGCAGTTTTATGGGTTTCTTCTACGAGCAGTACTTC. Translated, it gives CASSFMGFFYEQYF.

To note about this clonotype: The junction does not match germline at one end; this may be a read error. In nucleotides, the CDR3 is TGCACCAGCAGCCAAGAATATCAGGGGGGACCCCATTTT. This translates into CTSSQEYQGGPHF. V gene TRBV4-1 combines with J gene TRBJ2-3, with D tentatively TRBD1 (7 bases). CDR1 and CDR2 from the germline V gene are MGHRA and YSYEKL. The CDR3 covers 13 residues.